The T cell receptor beta chain described here comes from a study of T cells after yellow fever vaccination. The CDR3 contains 14 residues. J was trimmed by 9 bases and V by 6 bases; bases with no gene match: 7. The V gene's germline CDR1 is DFQATT and CDR2 SNEGSKA (reference sequence). TCRdb re-called the 5' RACE reads with MiXCR, one entry per CDR3 protein. The sample consists of more than 300,000 distinct CDR3 sequences, around 4.4% of them appearing once. This sequence joins TRBV20-1 and TRBJ2-1; TRBD2 matches 14 bases. This sequence was found in a young man who received the YFV17D yellow fever vaccine. The input for sequencing was PBMCs, taken 15 days after the yellow fever booster vaccination. The CDR3: CSALTSGGAFEQFF. CDR3 coding DNA: TGCAGTGCCTTGACTAGCGGGGGGGCCTTTGAGCAGTTCTTC.